The entry below gives a single T cell receptor beta chain sequence along with its context. Profiled with immunoSEQ multiplex PCR; TCRdb holds only in-frame clones, not every one. Found here are hundreds of thousands of clones, roughly 90% of them singletons; the top ten hold 6.4%. This entry belongs to a study of Ad26.COV2.S vaccination and SARS-CoV-2 variants. Study context: The study gave Ad26.COV2.S intramuscularly, once or twice 56 days apart.

Treatment noted: about 20 received Ad26.COV2.S at low or high dose, single or two shots; several received placebo; per-sample allocation not given. Sample collection was performed on day 63 after the first vaccine or placebo injection. The sequences come from peripheral blood, collected in a trial of Ad26.COV2.S vaccine versus placebo. The sequence derives from a person between 18 and 59 years old who received the Ad26.COV2.S COVID-19 vaccine or a placebo.

The CDR3 DNA reads as TGTGCCAGTAGTATCTCCACCCGAGGACTAGCGGAGGAAGATACGCAGTATTTT. Its protein product is CASSISTRGLAEEDTQYF. The rearrangement uses TRBV19 and TRBJ2-3; TRBD2 agrees at 10 bases. Unmatched junction bases numbered 14, after V lost 3 bases and J lost 5 bases. CDR1 is LNHDA, CDR2 SQIVND, per germline (reference sequence). This CDR3 spans 18 amino acids.